The TCR beta chain under discussion was sequenced for a study of CD8 T cells in ankylosing spondylitis. The study, taken as a whole, reports: Reactive arthritis synovial fluid and blood previously showed some of these motif variants. Disease-linked clones bore a CD8+ phenotype and were relatively rare in peripheral blood.

Between the trimmed V and J ends, which lost 10 bases and 4 bases, there was a span of 17 bases. The germline V gene has CDR1 SGHDN and CDR2 FVKESK. The CDR3 is 14 amino acids. Researchers built TCR beta libraries using quantitative 5'-RACE with molecular barcodes. TCRdb used MiXCR to reprocess the 5' RACE reads, holding one entry per CDR3 protein. Of nearly 350,000 distinct CDR3 sequences listed, roughly 14% are singletons. This clonotype was recorded a few times. Its cognate antigen is unknown. V is TRBV14 and J is TRBJ2-1, with D perhaps TRBD2 (6 bases). Source material: blood, either unsorted or a sorted T cell fraction (not recorded which). The clonotype comes from a male donor with ankylosing spondylitis or in good health (not recorded which). DNA for the CDR3: TGTGCCACCCGGGACTCCAATACTTACAATGAGCAGTTCTTC. Its protein product is CATRDSNTYNEQFF. The whole variable domain, filled in from reference TRBV14 and TRBJ2-1, reads EAGVTQFPSHSVIEKGQTVTLRCDPISGHDNLYWYRRVMGKEIKFLLHFVKESKQDESGMPNNRFLAERTGGTYSTLKVQPAELEDSGVYFCATRDSNTYNEQFFGPGTRLTVL.